The clone carrying this TCR beta chain was seen ten or more times. Its antigen is still unknown. TCRdb re-called the 5' RACE reads through MiXCR, storing one row per CDR3 protein. The sample has tens of thousands of distinct CDR3 sequences, 3.4% seen once. The record originates from a study of neurological immune-mediated disorders. Study results and caveats: Across subjects, no CDR3 amino acid sequence appeared in expanded clones of more than one subject, a finding that suggested private repertoires in all groups. TCR clonal expansion peaked in HTLV-1-associated myelopathy patients and was lowest in multiple sclerosis patients.

Trimming took 7 bases from V and 2 from J; bases not matched to a gene: 10. Germline values: CDR1 SGHRS, CDR2 YFSETQ. This CDR3 region has 16 residues. The chain has TRBV5-1 and TRBJ2-2; 8 nucleotides agree with TRBD1. The specimen was PBMCs. This clonotype was obtained from a man between 40 and 49 years old with multiple sclerosis. CDR3 region: CASRASGTGNTGELFF. Written as DNA, the CDR3 is TGCGCCAGCCGAGCCTCCGGGACAGGAAACACCGGGGAGCTGTTTTTT.